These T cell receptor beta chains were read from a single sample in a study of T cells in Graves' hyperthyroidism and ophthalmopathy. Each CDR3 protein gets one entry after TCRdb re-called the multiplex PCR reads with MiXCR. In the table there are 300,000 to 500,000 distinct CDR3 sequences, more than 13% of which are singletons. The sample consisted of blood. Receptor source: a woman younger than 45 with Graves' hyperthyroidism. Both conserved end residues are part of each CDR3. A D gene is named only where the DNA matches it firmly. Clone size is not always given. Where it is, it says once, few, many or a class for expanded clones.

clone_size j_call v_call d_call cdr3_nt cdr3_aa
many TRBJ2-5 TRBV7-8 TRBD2 TGTGCCAGCAGCTCCCCTCAGGGACTAGCGTTGAGGGAGACCCAGTACTTC CASSSPQGLALRETQYF
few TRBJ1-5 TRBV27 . TGTGCCAGCAGCTCAATCCCTCCAGAGGGTAGCAATCAGCCCCAGCATTTT CASSSIPPEGSNQPQHF
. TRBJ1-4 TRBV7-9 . TGTGCCAGCAGCTTCCCCGGGGTTAATGAAAAACTGTTTTTT CASSFPGVNEKLFF
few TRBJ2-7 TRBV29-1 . TGCAGCGTTGCCGAGGGACTTAAGCAGTACTTC CSVAEGLKQYF
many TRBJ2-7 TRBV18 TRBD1 TGTGCCAGCTCACCGGGGACAGGGGGTTCCAACGAGCAGTACTTC CASSPGTGGSNEQYF
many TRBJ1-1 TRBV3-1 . TGTGCCAGCAGCCAAGCTTCAACGAACACTGAAGCTTTCTTT CASSQASTNTEAFF
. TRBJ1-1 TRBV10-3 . TGTGCCATCAGTGTCGGAAACAGCAGAGCTTTCTTT CAISVGNSRAFF
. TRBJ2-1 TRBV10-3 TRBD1 TGTGCCATCAGGATACAGGGGGCCCTTGACAATGAGCAGTTCTTC CAIRIQGALDNEQFF
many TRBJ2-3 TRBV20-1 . TGCAGTGCTAGAGATCTGGGTGACACGCAGTATTTT CSARDLGDTQYF
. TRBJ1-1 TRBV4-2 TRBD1 TGTGCCAGCAGCCTTACCCCCAGGACAGGCGAAGCTTTCTTT CASSLTPRTGEAFF
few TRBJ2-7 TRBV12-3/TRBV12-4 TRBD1 TGTGCCAGCAGTTTCCGGGACAGGCCCCTCTACGAGCAGTACTTC CASSFRDRPLYEQYF
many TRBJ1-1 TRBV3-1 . TGTGCCAGCAGCCCCCTCGGCCGTGAGGCTTTCTTT CASSPLGREAFF
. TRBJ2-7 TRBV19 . TGTGCCAGTAGTATGGGGACTCCAAGCGAGCAGTACTTC CASSMGTPSEQYF
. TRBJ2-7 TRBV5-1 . TGCGCCAGCAGCTTGGTTAGGGCACCCAACAATTACGAGCAGTACTTC CASSLVRAPNNYEQYF
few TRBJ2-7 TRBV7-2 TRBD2 TGTGCCAGCAGCCCATCGGGGGTAGCGGGAGGCCTTTTTGGGGAGCAGTACTTC CASSPSGVAGGLFGEQYF
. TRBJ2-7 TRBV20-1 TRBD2 TGCAGTGCTAGAGATCCTGGCGGGAGGCGCTACTACGAGCAGTACTTC CSARDPGGRRYYEQYF
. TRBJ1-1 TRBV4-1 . TGCGCCAGCAGCCAAGAAGGAGCTGAGGCTTTCTTT CASSQEGAEAFF
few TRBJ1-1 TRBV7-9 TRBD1 TGTGCCAGCAGCTTGGGACAGGGGGGAGTGGCTTTCTTT CASSLGQGGVAFF
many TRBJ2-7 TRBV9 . TGTGCCAGCAGCGTAGCGGTCACCGCTAGGGAGGAGCAGTACTTC CASSVAVTAREEQYF
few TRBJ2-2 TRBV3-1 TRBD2 TGTGCCAGCAGCCACAGTACCGGGAGGGCGTTTTTT CASSHSTGRAFF
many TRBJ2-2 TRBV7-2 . TGTGCCAGCAGCTTAGTAATGACCGGGGAGCTGTTTTTT CASSLVMTGELFF
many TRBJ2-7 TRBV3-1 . TGTGCCAGCAGCCAAACTGGTATCAAACAGGGCTACGAGCAGTACTTC CASSQTGIKQGYEQYF
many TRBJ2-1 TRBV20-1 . TGCAGTGCTAGAGATCGGGGTAGCTTGAGGAATGAGCAGTTCTTC CSARDRGSLRNEQFF
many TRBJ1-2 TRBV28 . TGTGCCAGCAGTTTAGTAGGGACACCCACTAACTATGGCTACACCTTC CASSLVGTPTNYGYTF
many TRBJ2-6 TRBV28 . TGTGCCAGCAGCCGAGATTTCTCTGGGGCCAACGTCCTGACTTTC CASSRDFSGANVLTF
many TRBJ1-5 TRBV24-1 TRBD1 TGTGCCACCAGTGATTTGGGACAGGGAGGGGGTCAGCCCCAGCATTTT CATSDLGQGGGQPQHF
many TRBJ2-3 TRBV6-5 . TGTGCCAGCAGTTATGGTAGGGCAGGGGATACAGATACGCAGTATTTT CASSYGRAGDTDTQYF
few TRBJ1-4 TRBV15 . TGTGCCACCAGCAGAGATCCCTTAAAACTGTTTTTT CATSRDPLKLFF
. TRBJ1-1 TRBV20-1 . TGCAGTCGGTACAGGGTCGACACTGAAGCTTTCTTT CSRYRVDTEAFF
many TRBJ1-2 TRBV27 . TGTGCCAGCAGTCTCACAGGGTCGCAGGGCTACACCTTC CASSLTGSQGYTF
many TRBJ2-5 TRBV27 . TGTGCCAGCAGTCGCCCCCCCGGGGCCCAAGAGACCCAGTACTTC CASSRPPGAQETQYF
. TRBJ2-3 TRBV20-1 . TGCAGTGCTAGAGATCATAGCGGAGCTAGCACAGATACGCAGTATTTT CSARDHSGASTDTQYF
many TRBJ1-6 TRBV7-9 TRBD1 TGTGCCAGCAGCCTAGAAGGGACAGGGGTGTCACCCCTCCACTTT CASSLEGTGVSPLHF
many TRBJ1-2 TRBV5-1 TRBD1 TGCGCCAGCAGCTACGGGACAGAGGCTAACTATGGCTACACCTTC CASSYGTEANYGYTF
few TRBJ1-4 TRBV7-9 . TGTGCCAGCAGCGAACAGGAGACAACTAATGAAAAACTGTTTTTT CASSEQETTNEKLFF
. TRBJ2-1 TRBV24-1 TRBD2 TGTGCCACCAGAGGGACTAGCGGGAGCTATGAGCAGTTCTTC CATRGTSGSYEQFF
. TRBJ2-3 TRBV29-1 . TGCAGCGTACGGCCCTTACACACAGATACGCAGTATTTT CSVRPLHTDTQYF
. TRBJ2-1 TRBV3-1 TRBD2 TGTGCCAGCAGCCCCCTGACTAGCGGGAGTGGGAGAAACAATGAGCAGTTCTTC CASSPLTSGSGRNNEQFF
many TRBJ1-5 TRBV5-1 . TGCGCCAGCAGCCCGGGAAGGGGTAATCAGCCCCAGCATTTT CASSPGRGNQPQHF
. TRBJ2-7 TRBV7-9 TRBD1 TGTGCCAGCAGCCGGGGACAGGGCTTAAGCTCCTACGAGCAGTACTTC CASSRGQGLSSYEQYF
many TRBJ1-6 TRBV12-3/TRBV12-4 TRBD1 TGTGCCAGCACCAGGACAGGCAATTCACCCCTCCACTTT CASTRTGNSPLHF
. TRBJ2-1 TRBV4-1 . TGTGCCAGCAGCTTGGGGGCCCAGGGGTACAATGAGCAGTTCTTC CASSLGAQGYNEQFF
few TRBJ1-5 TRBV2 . TGTGCCAGCAGTGAACAGATCAATCAGCCCCAGCATTTT CASSEQINQPQHF
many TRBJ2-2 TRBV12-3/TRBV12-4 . TGTGCCAGCAGAACTACTAACACCGGGGAGCTGTTTTTT CASRTTNTGELFF
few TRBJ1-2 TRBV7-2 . TGTGCCAGCAGCTTCATGGGGGCAGAGGGCTATGGCTACACCTTC CASSFMGAEGYGYTF
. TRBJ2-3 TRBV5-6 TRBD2 TGTGCCAGCAGCTCCCCGTACGGGACTAGCCACGGAGGTACGCAGTATTTT CASSSPYGTSHGGTQYF
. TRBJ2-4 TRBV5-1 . TGCGCCAGCAGCTTGGTCGGACAAAGAGACATTCAGTACTTC CASSLVGQRDIQYF
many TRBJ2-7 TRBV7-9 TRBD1 TGTGCCATCTGGACAGGGACCTCCTACGAGCAGTACTTC CAIWTGTSYEQYF
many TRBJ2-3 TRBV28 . TGTGCCAGCAGTTTATTGGTAGACACAGATACGCAGTATTTT CASSLLVDTDTQYF
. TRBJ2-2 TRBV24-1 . TGTGCCACCAGTGATTTGAGCAGGGTTAACACCGGGGAGCTGTTTTTT CATSDLSRVNTGELFF
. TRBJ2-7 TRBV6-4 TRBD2 TGTGCCAGCAGTGACCCCGGACTAGCGGTCTCCTACAATGAGCAGTACTTC CASSDPGLAVSYNEQYF
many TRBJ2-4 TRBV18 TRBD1 TGTGCCAGCTCACCCCAGGGGACAGGGATAAACATTCAGTACTTC CASSPQGTGINIQYF
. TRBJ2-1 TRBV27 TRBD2 TGTGCCAGCAGCATAGGGACTAGGTCCTCCAATGAGCAGTTCTTC CASSIGTRSSNEQFF
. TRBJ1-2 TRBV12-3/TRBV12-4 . TGTGCCAGCAGTGTTGATGCGGGGGGTTCGGATGGCTACACCTTC CASSVDAGGSDGYTF
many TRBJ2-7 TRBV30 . TGTGCCTGGAGAAGTAAAACGAAAAAAAGAGAGCAGTACTTC CAWRSKTKKREQYF
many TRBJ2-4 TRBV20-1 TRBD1 TGCAGTGCTACGGACAGGGGGCTAGGCATTCAGTACTTC CSATDRGLGIQYF
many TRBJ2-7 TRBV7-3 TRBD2 TGTGCCAGCAGCCCCTCAGGAGCTAGCGGGAACTACGAGCAGTACTTC CASSPSGASGNYEQYF
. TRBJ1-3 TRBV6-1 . TGTGCCAGCAGTGCTGGACCGGGCTCTGGAAACACCATATATTTT CASSAGPGSGNTIYF
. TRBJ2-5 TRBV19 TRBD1 TGTGCCAGTAGTATAAGAGGAGACAGGGGTCGACGAGAGACCCAGTACTTC CASSIRGDRGRRETQYF